Included here is one T cell receptor (beta chain) sequence, with context. Its cognate antigen has yet to be identified. Base qualities are not recorded, but no much larger clone differs from it by a single base. Using the deep immunoSEQ assay, TCR CDR3 regions were amplified from genomic DNA by multiplex PCR. For each cell subset, the extracted genomic DNA was distributed evenly across all wells of several immunoSEQ 96-well plates, and each plate served as one replicate. Each replicate PCR for sorted subsets received approximately 200 ng genomic DNA, equal to around 32,000 T cell genomes. Purified libraries were quantified with a Qubit 3.0 fluorometer, sized on a Bioanalyzer 2100, and re-quantified with the KAPA Library Quantification kit. Every immunoSEQ 96-well plate was sequenced on a separate single-read 150-cycle Illumina NextSeq 550 flow cell. The source study handled its data this way. Because the immunoSEQ output included only junctional sequences and no quality scores, the filtering could not be the same as the filtering used for full-length reads. Sequences were annotated with PyIR, a Python wrapper for IgBLAST v1.9, and V/J genes and CDR3 were assigned using IMGT germline references. Reads were removed for weak V/J assignments (E-value above 1e-6), missing CDR3, stop codons, out-of-frame junctions, or ambiguous translated residues. V3J clonotypes were defined by identical inferred V gene, J gene, and CDR3 amino acid sequence. The percentage overlap between two repertoires was calculated by dividing the number of shared unique clonotypes by the size of the smaller repertoire. Repertoire richness was assessed with RTK rarefaction, the Chao1 estimator, and Recon v2.1 estimates of unobserved clonotypes. OLGA was used to compute generation probabilities for all TCRbeta clonotypes that the gDNA method yielded from four donors. The table was pulled from immuneACCESS by TCRdb, which kept in-frame rearrangements only. Such tables lose some clones; where checked, under half of the loss comes from unresolved V genes, and the rest has no known cause. Clonal size and the V and J genes are those of that table, whereas D and trimming came from the DNA. A total of about 2.2 million clones appear in this sample, roughly 95% of them only once. Together, the top ten hold around 1.7% of the sample.

This sample is part of a study of shared clonotypes between healthy human individuals (dated by TCRdb to 2019 to 2021). A note on the overall study: The cohort comprised a couple of women and a few men aged 18 to 49 years. Per donor, three plates each were used for CD4 naive and CD4 memory, two for CD8 naive, and one for CD8 memory. Libraries were prepared and TCR repertoires were sequenced by different laboratories using diverse techniques, in order to increase sequencing depth and limit assay-specific biases. Per donor, leukapheresis produced somewhere between about 0.9 and 9.5 billion PBMCs. The study deeply sequenced blood TCR repertoires of five healthy adults to estimate repertoire size and the extent of clonotype sharing between individuals. Beyond this particular receptor, the publication reports: Naive subsets generally had larger estimated clonotype richness than memory subsets did. Sharing across several donors was observed for 5% to 6.5% of naive CD4, over 3% of naive CD8, roughly 2.3% of memory CD4, and roughly 0.4% of memory CD8 clonotypes. Even with the large sequencing depth, rarefaction of the sorted-subset datasets indicated that sequencing was incomplete. Pairwise subsampling led to the expectation that sequencing depth would affect the degree of clonotype sharing among donors. The small number of donors limited the genetic and exposure-history diversity represented. Compared with non-shared clonotypes, clonotypes shared by all four sorted-subset donors had higher generation probabilities. Only blood was sampled, and tissue TCR repertoires likely differ from those in blood.

CD8 naive samples consisted of CD45RO-negative cells that were positively selected for CCR7, yielding a CD45RA+CCR7+ population without TemRA cells. The donors were healthy, HIV-negative adults with no recently reported acute infections or vaccinations. All donors were Caucasian adults living in Nashville, Tennessee, USA. Blood was obtained by leukapheresis, after which PBMCs were separated by Ficoll-Histopaque density gradient centrifugation and cryopreserved in liquid nitrogen vapor phase. Analytical flow cytometry was used to check the purity and quantity of each magnetically sorted T cell population. Each sorted fraction had its genomic DNA isolated and then quantified by UV absorbance on a Nanodrop 2000c. For CDR1 and CDR2, the germline V gene lists SNHLY and FYNNEI. Trimmed from V: 9 bases; trimmed from J: 1 base; junction bases lacking a gene match: 6. The CDR3 numbers 16 residues from cysteine through phenylalanine. Only the CDR3 portion is preserved as DNA: 48 bases, with reading frame beginning at the first base.

The receptor chain draws on TRBV2 and TRBJ2-3, and TRBD2 aligns with 14 junction nucleotides. The specimen was naive CD8+ T cells from PBMCs. Per the publication, the cell subset or site label means: CD45RA+CCR7+. This receptor was obtained from a young man in good health. Some clones in this sample may be carry-over from other donors' samples. The CDR3 sequence is CARRLAGGPGTDTQYF. The nucleotide sequence reads as follows: TGTGCCAGGCGACTAGCGGGAGGGCCCGGCACAGATACGCAGTATTTT. The entire variable domain, with the stretches around the CDR3 drawn from the reference TRBV2 and TRBJ2-3 proteins, is EPEVTQTPSHQVTQMGQEVILRCVPISNHLYFYWYRQILGQKVEFLVSFYNNEISEKSEIFDDQFSVERPDGSNFTLKIRSTKLEDSAMYFCARRLAGGPGTDTQYFGPGTRLTVL.